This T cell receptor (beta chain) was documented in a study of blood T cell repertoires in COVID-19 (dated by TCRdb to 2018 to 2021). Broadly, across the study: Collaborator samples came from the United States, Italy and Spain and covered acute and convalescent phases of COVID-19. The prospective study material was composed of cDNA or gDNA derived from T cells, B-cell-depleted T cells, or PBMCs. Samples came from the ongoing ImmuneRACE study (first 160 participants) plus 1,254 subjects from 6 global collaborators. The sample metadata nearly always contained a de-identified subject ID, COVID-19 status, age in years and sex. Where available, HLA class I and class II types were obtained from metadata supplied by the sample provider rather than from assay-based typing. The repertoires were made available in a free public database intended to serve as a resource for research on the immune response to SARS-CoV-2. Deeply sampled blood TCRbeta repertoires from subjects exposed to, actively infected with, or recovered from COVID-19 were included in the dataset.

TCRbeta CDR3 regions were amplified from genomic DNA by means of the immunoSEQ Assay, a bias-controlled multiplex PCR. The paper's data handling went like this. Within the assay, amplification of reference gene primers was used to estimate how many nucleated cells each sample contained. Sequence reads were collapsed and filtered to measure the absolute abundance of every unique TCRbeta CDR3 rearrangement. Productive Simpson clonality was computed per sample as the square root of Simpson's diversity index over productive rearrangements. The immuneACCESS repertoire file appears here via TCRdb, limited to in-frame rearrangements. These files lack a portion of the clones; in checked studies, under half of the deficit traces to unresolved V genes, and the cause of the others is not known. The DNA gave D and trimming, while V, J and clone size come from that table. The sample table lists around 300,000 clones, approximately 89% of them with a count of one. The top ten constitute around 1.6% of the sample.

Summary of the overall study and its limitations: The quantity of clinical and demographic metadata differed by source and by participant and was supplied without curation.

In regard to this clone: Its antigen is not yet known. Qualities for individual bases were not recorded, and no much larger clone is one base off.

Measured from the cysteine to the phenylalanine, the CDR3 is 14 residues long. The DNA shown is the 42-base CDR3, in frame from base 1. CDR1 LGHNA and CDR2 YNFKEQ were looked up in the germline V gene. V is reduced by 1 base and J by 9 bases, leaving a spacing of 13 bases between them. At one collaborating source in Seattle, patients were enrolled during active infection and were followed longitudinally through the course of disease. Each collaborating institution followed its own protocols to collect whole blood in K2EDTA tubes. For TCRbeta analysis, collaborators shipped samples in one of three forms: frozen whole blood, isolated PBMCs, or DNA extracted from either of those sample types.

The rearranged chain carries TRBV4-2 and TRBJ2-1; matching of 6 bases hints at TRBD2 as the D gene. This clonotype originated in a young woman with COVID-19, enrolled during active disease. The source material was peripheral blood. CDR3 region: CASSQALGTPEQFF. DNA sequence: TGTGCCAGCAGCCAAGCCCTTGGGACTCCTGAGCAGTTCTTC.